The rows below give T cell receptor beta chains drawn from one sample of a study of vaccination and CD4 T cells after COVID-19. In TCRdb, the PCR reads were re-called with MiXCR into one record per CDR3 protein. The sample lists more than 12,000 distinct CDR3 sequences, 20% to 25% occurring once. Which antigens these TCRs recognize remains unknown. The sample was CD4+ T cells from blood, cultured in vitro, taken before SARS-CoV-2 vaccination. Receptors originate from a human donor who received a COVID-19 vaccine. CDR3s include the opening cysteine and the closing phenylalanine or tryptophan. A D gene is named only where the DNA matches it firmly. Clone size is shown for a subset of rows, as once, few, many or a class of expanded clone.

CDR3 protein: CASSLASGLSYEQYF
CDR3 DNA: TGTGCCAGCAGCTTAGCTAGCGGGCTCTCCTACGAGCAGTACTTC
V gene: TRBV7-6
D gene: TRBD2
J gene: TRBJ2-7
clone size: -

CDR3 protein: CSAIFRGPSTDTQYF
CDR3 DNA: TGCAGTGCCATTTTCCGGGGACCTAGCACAGATACGCAGTATTTT
V gene: TRBV20-1
D gene: -
J gene: TRBJ2-3
clone size: -

CDR3 protein: CSVEPPWGHNEQFF
CDR3 DNA: TGCAGCGTTGAACCTCCCTGGGGCCACAATGAGCAGTTCTTC
V gene: TRBV29-1
D gene: -
J gene: TRBJ2-1
clone size: few

CDR3 protein: CASSPGLAGGLGETQYF
CDR3 DNA: TGTGCCAGCAGCCCGGGACTAGCGGGGGGGCTTGGGGAGACCCAGTACTTC
V gene: TRBV5-4
D gene: TRBD2
J gene: TRBJ2-5
clone size: -

CDR3 protein: CAWTVDRGGYGYTF
CDR3 DNA: TGTGCCTGGACGGTGGACAGGGGTGGATATGGCTACACCTTC
V gene: TRBV30
D gene: TRBD1
J gene: TRBJ1-2
clone size: few

CDR3 protein: CASSIRRLANKGANVLTF
CDR3 DNA: TGTGCCAGTAGTATAAGGAGACTAGCGAACAAGGGGGCCAACGTCCTGACTTTC
V gene: TRBV19
D gene: TRBD2
J gene: TRBJ2-6
clone size: -

CDR3 protein: CASSRESMEQFF
CDR3 DNA: TGTGCCAGCTCACGCGAGAGCATGGAGCAGTTCTTC
V gene: TRBV18
D gene: -
J gene: TRBJ2-1
clone size: few

CDR3 protein: CASARVTGTEAFF
CDR3 DNA: TGCGCCAGCGCCCGCGTCACAGGGACTGAAGCTTTCTTT
V gene: TRBV10-1
D gene: -
J gene: TRBJ1-1
clone size: -

CDR3 protein: CSARDGQFQETQYF
CDR3 DNA: TGCAGTGCTAGAGATGGACAGTTCCAAGAGACCCAGTACTTC
V gene: TRBV20-1
D gene: -
J gene: TRBJ2-5
clone size: -

CDR3 protein: CASSEEGNNQETQYF
CDR3 DNA: TGTGCCAGCAGTGAAGAAGGAAATAACCAAGAGACCCAGTACTTC
V gene: TRBV2
D gene: -
J gene: TRBJ2-5
clone size: few

CDR3 protein: CASSQSGLAFYGYTF
CDR3 DNA: TGTGCCAGCAGCCAATCGGGACTGGCATTCTATGGCTACACCTTC
V gene: TRBV3-1
D gene: -
J gene: TRBJ1-2
clone size: once

CDR3 protein: CASSNGQGATEKLFF
CDR3 DNA: TGTGCCAGTAGCAATGGACAGGGGGCGACCGAAAAACTGTTTTTT
V gene: TRBV19
D gene: TRBD1
J gene: TRBJ1-4
clone size: -

CDR3 protein: CASSTPQAGLGQPQHF
CDR3 DNA: TGTGCCAGTAGTACCCCTCAAGCAGGGCTCGGTCAGCCCCAGCATTTT
V gene: TRBV19
D gene: -
J gene: TRBJ1-5
clone size: few

CDR3 protein: CAITTGGSGANVLAF
CDR3 DNA: TGTGCCATCACCACAGGGGGCTCTGGGGCCAACGTCCTGGCTTTC
V gene: TRBV10-3
D gene: TRBD1
J gene: TRBJ2-6
clone size: -

CDR3 protein: CSASGLAGGSVSTDTQYF
CDR3 DNA: TGCAGTGCTAGTGGGCTAGCGGGGGGGTCTGTAAGCACAGATACGCAGTATTTT
V gene: TRBV20-1
D gene: TRBD2
J gene: TRBJ2-3
clone size: -

CDR3 protein: CATRRQISSYEQYF
CDR3 DNA: TGTGCCACCCGGCGGCAAATAAGCTCCTACGAGCAGTACTTC
V gene: TRBV2
D gene: -
J gene: TRBJ2-7
clone size: -

CDR3 protein: CASSEEKWTGQNTEAFF
CDR3 DNA: TGTGCCAGCAGTGAAGAGAAATGGACAGGCCAAAACACTGAAGCTTTCTTT
V gene: TRBV6-1
D gene: TRBD1
J gene: TRBJ1-1
clone size: -

CDR3 protein: CASRDAGTGDYEQYF
CDR3 DNA: TGTGCCAGCAGGGATGCCGGGACAGGGGACTACGAGCAGTACTTC
V gene: TRBV27
D gene: TRBD1
J gene: TRBJ2-7
clone size: -

CDR3 protein: CAISESTHTGELFF
CDR3 DNA: TGTGCCATCAGTGAGTCTACGCACACCGGGGAGCTGTTTTTT
V gene: TRBV10-3
D gene: -
J gene: TRBJ2-2
clone size: few

CDR3 protein: CASSLKSLASFGELFF
CDR3 DNA: TGTGCCAGCAGTTTAAAATCCCTAGCCTCGTTCGGGGAGCTGTTTTTT
V gene: TRBV12-3/TRBV12-4
D gene: -
J gene: TRBJ2-2
clone size: few

CDR3 protein: CSAKRGGYNEQFF
CDR3 DNA: TGCAGTGCAAAGCGGGGGGGCTACAATGAGCAGTTCTTC
V gene: TRBV20-1
D gene: TRBD2
J gene: TRBJ2-1
clone size: few

CDR3 protein: CAASSYNEQFF
CDR3 DNA: TGTGCCGCGAGCTCCTACAATGAGCAGTTCTTC
V gene: TRBV6-1
D gene: -
J gene: TRBJ2-1
clone size: -

CDR3 protein: CASSPERGGQSDTQYF
CDR3 DNA: TGCGCCAGCAGTCCCGAGCGGGGGGGCCAGTCAGATACGCAGTATTTT
V gene: TRBV5-1
D gene: TRBD2
J gene: TRBJ2-3
clone size: -

CDR3 protein: CASSLKAGGSTDTQYF
CDR3 DNA: TGCGCCAGCAGCTTGAAAGCGGGGGGGAGCACAGATACGCAGTATTTT
V gene: TRBV5-1
D gene: TRBD2
J gene: TRBJ2-3
clone size: few

CDR3 protein: CSARPLIVGTAQETQYF
CDR3 DNA: TGCAGTGCTAGACCCTTAATCGTCGGGACAGCTCAAGAGACCCAGTACTTC
V gene: TRBV20-1
D gene: TRBD1
J gene: TRBJ2-5
clone size: few

CDR3 protein: CSARETGVRGTNNEQFF
CDR3 DNA: TGCAGTGCTAGAGAAACTGGGGTCAGGGGGACGAACAATGAGCAGTTCTTC
V gene: TRBV20-1
D gene: TRBD1
J gene: TRBJ2-1
clone size: once

CDR3 protein: CASTSPRGRDYEQYF
CDR3 DNA: TGTGCCAGCACCTCACCCCGGGGCAGGGACTACGAGCAGTACTTC
V gene: TRBV28
D gene: -
J gene: TRBJ2-7
clone size: -

CDR3 protein: CASSEPRGGELFF
CDR3 DNA: TGTGCCAGCAGTGAACCGCGAGGCGGGGAGCTGTTTTTT
V gene: TRBV2
D gene: -
J gene: TRBJ2-2
clone size: -

CDR3 protein: CASSESRQTTEAFF
CDR3 DNA: TGCGCCAGCAGTGAGTCCAGACAGACCACTGAAGCTTTCTTT
V gene: TRBV10-2
D gene: -
J gene: TRBJ1-1
clone size: medium-sized

CDR3 protein: CASKRSRTDTQYF
CDR3 DNA: TGTGCCAGTAAGCGGTCTCGCACAGATACGCAGTATTTT
V gene: TRBV19
D gene: -
J gene: TRBJ2-3
clone size: few

CDR3 protein: CATHLTGTGNSPLHF
CDR3 DNA: TGTGCCACCCACCTAACAGGGACTGGGAATTCACCCCTCCACTTT
V gene: TRBV15
D gene: -
J gene: TRBJ1-6
clone size: medium-sized

CDR3 protein: CASSLGRLSSYEQYF
CDR3 DNA: TGTGCCAGCAGCTTAGGGCGGTTGAGCTCCTACGAGCAGTACTTC
V gene: TRBV7-8
D gene: -
J gene: TRBJ2-7
clone size: -

CDR3 protein: CASSLDGKRTDTQYF
CDR3 DNA: TGTGCCAGCAGCTTAGATGGTAAACGCACAGATACGCAGTATTTT
V gene: TRBV11-3
D gene: -
J gene: TRBJ2-3
clone size: few

CDR3 protein: CSASGLETQYF
CDR3 DNA: TGCAGTGCTAGTGGGTTGGAGACCCAGTACTTC
V gene: TRBV20-1
D gene: -
J gene: TRBJ2-5
clone size: few

CDR3 protein: CASSMGTGTGNYGYTF
CDR3 DNA: TGTGCCAGTAGTATGGGTACCGGGACAGGCAACTATGGCTACACCTTC
V gene: TRBV19
D gene: TRBD1
J gene: TRBJ1-2
clone size: once

CDR3 protein: CASSLSPGSSGEQYF
CDR3 DNA: TGCGCCAGCAGCCTGAGTCCAGGGTCCAGTGGCGAGCAGTACTTC
V gene: TRBV5-1
D gene: -
J gene: TRBJ2-7
clone size: -

CDR3 protein: CATRTGGSLDGYTF
CDR3 DNA: TGTGCCACCCGGACAGGGGGATCCCTAGATGGCTACACCTTC
V gene: TRBV10-3
D gene: TRBD1
J gene: TRBJ1-2
clone size: few

CDR3 protein: CASSSRTGSWPGANVLTF
CDR3 DNA: TGTGCCAGCAGTTCGCGTACAGGGTCTTGGCCTGGGGCCAACGTCCTGACTTTC
V gene: TRBV27
D gene: -
J gene: TRBJ2-6
clone size: -

CDR3 protein: CASSPTPGLRGGYTF
CDR3 DNA: TGTGCCAGCAGCCCGACTCCGGGACTGAGGGGTGGCTACACCTTC
V gene: TRBV14
D gene: -
J gene: TRBJ1-2
clone size: -

CDR3 protein: CAWSPGVDTQYF
CDR3 DNA: TGTGCCTGGAGTCCGGGGGTAGATACGCAGTATTTT
V gene: TRBV30
D gene: -
J gene: TRBJ2-3
clone size: few

CDR3 protein: CASSLGGQNTEAFF
CDR3 DNA: TGTGCCAGCAGCTTAGGCGGTCAGAACACTGAAGCTTTCTTT
V gene: TRBV7-9
D gene: -
J gene: TRBJ1-1
clone size: few

CDR3 protein: CASSSIYRGSNTEAFF
CDR3 DNA: TGTGCCAGCAGTTCAATATACAGGGGATCGAACACTGAAGCTTTCTTT
V gene: TRBV27
D gene: TRBD1
J gene: TRBJ1-1
clone size: -

CDR3 protein: CASRRLDSSYNEQFF
CDR3 DNA: TGTGCCAGCCGTCGACTCGACAGCTCCTACAATGAGCAGTTCTTC
V gene: TRBV27
D gene: -
J gene: TRBJ2-1
clone size: once

CDR3 protein: CASSITAGNTIYF
CDR3 DNA: TGTGCCAGTAGTATCACAGCGGGAAACACCATATATTTT
V gene: TRBV19
D gene: -
J gene: TRBJ1-3
clone size: -